This TCR beta chain was sequenced for a study of cytomegalovirus exposure and HLA in healthy donors. Details on this clone: Its matching antigen is unknown.

It was with 60 Vbeta and 13 Jbeta primers that the PCR ran. Sequenced by immunoSEQ multiplex PCR; TCRdb stores in-frame clones only, minus some. The data contain about 64,000 clones, 65% to 90% of them seen just once; the ten biggest clones take up around 10%. V shed 3 bases and J shed 6 bases, with 11 bases lying between them. Germline CDR1 MDHEN, CDR2 SYDVKM. The CDR3 loop spans 13 amino acids. Study findings and constraints: Most likely, a cluster of highly shared sequence variants arose as a sequencing artifact. In a later analysis, parvovirus B19, influenza, CMV and Epstein-Barr virus appeared linked to several top co-occurrence clusters. An assumption of roughly uniform sequencing depth across donors underlay the presence/absence analyses.

Input material: PBMCs. The TCR was taken from a female donor in good health and CMV-seronegative. The V call is TRBV28, the J call TRBJ1-2, with D possibly TRBD1 on 5 matching bases. In nucleotides, the CDR3 is TGTGCCAGCAGTTTTCTTCCGGACAATGGCTACACCTTC. Its protein product is CASSFLPDNGYTF.